Listed here are 23 T cell receptor beta chains from one sample, sequenced in a study of radiation and T cells in renal cell carcinoma. The repertoire was sequenced with immunoSEQ multiplex PCR; TCRdb's copy has only in-frame clones and lacks some. The sample has about 91,000 clones; 82% are singletons. The time point: baseline pretreatment blood. Specified treatment: 15 Gy SBRT to primary tumor, nephrectomy 4 weeks later. Material: blood, obtained from a patient whose treatment included radiotherapy and nephrectomy. Receptor source: a man aged 55 to 70 with renal cell carcinoma.

DNA of the CDR3: TGTGCCAGCAGTCCTGGAGGGTTTGGATCAAACTATGGCTACACCTTC. Protein product: CASSPGGFGSNYGYTF. This chain links TRBV28 with TRBJ1-2; no clear D. There are 16 residues in the CDR3. Germline V lookup: CDR1 MDHEN, CDR2 SYDVKM. Deletions cut 5 bases from V and 2 bases from J, with 18 bases between.

The chain is built from TRBV6-6 and TRBJ2-7; TRBD2 might be the D (5 bases). The CDR3 contains 14 residues. CDR1 and CDR2 (germline): MNHNY, SVGAGI (reference sequence). The ends were cut back, 7 bases at V and 2 bases at J, with 15 bases in the middle. CDR3 loop: CASMQPDLTYEQYF. The DNA of the CDR3 is TGTGCCAGCATGCAGCCGGACTTAACCTACGAGCAGTACTTC.

The chain is built from TRBV7-8 and TRBJ2-7; 13 bases fit TRBD2. Germline CDR1 is SGHVS and CDR2 is FQNEAQ. With 5 bases clipped from V and 5 bases from J, the junction kept 9 bases outside the gene matches. The CDR3 covers 16 residues. In nucleotides, the CDR3 is TGTGCCAGCAGCACGCGAACTGGACTAGCGGGAGACGAGCAGTACTTC. Protein sequence: CASSTRTGLAGDEQYF.

The gene calls are TRBV6-5 and TRBJ2-7; 7 nucleotides agree with TRBD2. This CDR3 comprises 16 residues. V was pared by 0 bases and J by 0 bases, with 5 bases of the junction left unmatched. Germline V gene data show CDR1 as MNHEY and CDR2 as SVGAGI. This CDR3 reads CASSYSGDYGSYEQYF. The CDR3 DNA reads TGTGCCAGCAGTTACTCCGGGGACTACGGCTCCTACGAGCAGTACTTC.

The chain employs TRBV5-5 and TRBJ1-1, with D perhaps TRBD1 (5 bases). The CDR3 extends over 19 amino acids. CDR1 and CDR2 from the germline V gene are SGHKS and YYEKEE (reference sequence). Trimming removed 4 bases at V and 0 bases at J, with 25 bases between. DNA for the CDR3: TGTGCCAGCAGCCGCACCGGTCGGGGGACTGGATATTTGAACACTGAAGCTTTCTTT. Encoded protein: CASSRTGRGTGYLNTEAFF. The full variable domain, rest sourced from reference TRBV5-5 and TRBJ1-1, is DAGVTQSPTHLIKTRGQQVTLRCSPISGHKSVSWYQQVLGQGPQFIFQYYEKEERGRGNFPDRFSARQFPNYSSELNVNALLLGDSALYLCASSRTGRGTGYLNTEAFFGQGTRLTVV.

The chain employs TRBV10-1 and TRBJ2-7, with TRBD2 identical over 14 bases. After removal of 6 bases from V and 2 bases from J, the junction contained 9 bases not matched to a gene. This CDR3 has 17 amino acids. Germline loops: CDR1 WNHNN, CDR2 SYGVQD (reference sequence). The DNA of the CDR3 is TGCGCCAGCAGCCCCGGGACTAGCGGGAGTAGGACCTACGAGCAGTACTTC. This encodes CASSPGTSGSRTYEQYF.

This clone is medium-sized by share. This sample also contains other DNA sequences that code for the same CDR3. The chain employs TRBV27 and TRBJ2-1; D ambiguous. Looked up from germline, CDR1 is MNHEY and CDR2 is SMNVEV (reference sequence). The CDR3 totals 14 residues. Trimming shortened V by 2 bases and J by 4 bases, and 9 bases separated the two germline ends. CDR3: CASSLGAGYNEQFF. In DNA, the CDR3 is TGTGCCAGCAGTTTAGGAGCAGGTTACAATGAGCAGTTCTTC.

As regards this clone: Other DNA sequences from this sample encode an identical CDR3 as well. The V call is TRBV6-1, the J call TRBJ1-1; D uncertain. V was pared by 8 bases and J by 1 base, with 14 bases between. The CDR3 contains 14 residues. The germline V gene has CDR1 MNHNS and CDR2 SASEGT. The CDR3 protein is CASASRTGNTEAFF. The CDR3, as DNA: TGTGCCAGCGCAAGTAGGACGGGGAACACTGAAGCTTTCTTT.

This clone came up once. The chain employs TRBV5-1 and TRBJ2-2; TRBD1 agrees at 8 bases. In germline, CDR1 is SGHRS, CDR2 YFSETQ. After removal of 3 bases from V and 7 bases from J, the junction contained 8 bases not matched to a gene. The CDR3 has 15 amino acids. CDR3 amino acids: CASSSNLGQGGELFF. The CDR3 nucleotides read TGCGCCAGCAGCTCAAACCTTGGACAGGGCGGGGAGCTGTTTTTT.

The CDR3 loop is CASSVRTSGRANPYNEQFF. CDR3 DNA: TGTGCCAGCAGCGTCCGGACTAGCGGGAGGGCTAATCCCTACAATGAGCAGTTCTTC. The chain couples TRBV9 to TRBJ2-1, with 15 bases that match TRBD2. The CDR3 covers 19 residues. Trimming cost V 2 bases and J 2 bases; bases outside gene matches: 8. Germline V lookup: CDR1 SGDLS, CDR2 YYNGEE.

This rearrangement joins TRBV5-1 to TRBJ1-4; 11 nucleotides match TRBD1. V shed 4 bases and J 3 bases; nucleotides not matched to a gene: 5. This CDR3 contains 16 residues. Germline V CDR1 and CDR2: SGHRS, YFSETQ. The CDR3 here is CASSPEGQGANEKLFF. CDR3 DNA sequence: TGCGCCAGCAGCCCCGAGGGACAGGGGGCTAATGAAAAACTGTTTTTT.

This clone occurred a few times. The junction differs from germline at one of its ends, possibly a read error. The chain is built from TRBV30 and TRBJ1-2; TRBD1 aligns across 7 bases. Germline CDR1 GTSNPN, CDR2 SVGIG (reference sequence). There are 11 residues in the CDR3. The CDR3, as DNA: TGTGCCTGGAGTGTAGGACAGGCCAGGCTCTTC. Its protein product is CAWSVGQARLF.

This clone has a single count. The chain employs TRBV6-1 and TRBJ2-5; a possible D gene is TRBD2 (6 bases). Germline V gives CDR1 MNHNS, CDR2 SASEGT. The CDR3 is 14 amino acids. V was trimmed by 7 bases and J by 0 bases, leaving 12 bases between them. This chain's CDR3 is CASKAGLDQETQYF. The CDR3 DNA is TGTGCCAGCAAAGCGGGCTTAGACCAAGAGACCCAGTACTTC.

Ten or more counts support this clone. CDR3 sequence reads: CASRDGATLSSGANVLTF. CDR3 sequence (DNA): TGTGCCTCGCGGGACGGAGCAACTTTAAGCTCTGGGGCCAACGTCCTGACTTTC. V usage is TRBV10-3 and J usage is TRBJ2-6; tentatively, D is TRBD2 (6 bases). The CDR3 consists of 18 residues. V was cut by 11 bases and J by 0 bases, with 23 bases left in between. From germline, CDR1 is ENHRY and CDR2 SYGVKD.

This rearrangement joins TRBV6-5 to TRBJ2-1, with TRBD1 identical over 7 bases. The CDR3 is 14 residues long. The germline CDR1 and CDR2 sequences are MNHEY and SVGAGI. Trimming removed 5 bases from V and 5 bases from J; junction bases left unmatched: 6. DNA of the CDR3: TGTGCCAGCAGTCCGATACAGGGGCACAATGAGCAGTTCTTC. Protein: CASSPIQGHNEQFF.

The chain combines TRBV7-8 with TRBJ2-5, with D uncertain. Trimming left V 1 base short and J 5 bases short, with 5 bases between. This CDR3 is 12 amino acids long. The germline gives CDR1 SGHVS, CDR2 FQNEAQ. The CDR3 here is CASSLVDETQYF. The CDR3 nucleotides are TGTGCCAGCAGCTTAGTGGATGAGACCCAGTACTTC.

The chain joins TRBV5-1 to TRBJ2-2, with D perhaps TRBD2 (6 bases). CDR1 is SGHRS, CDR2 YFSETQ, per germline. CDR3 size: 16 residues. Trimming took 0 bases from V and 2 from J, leaving 11 bases between them. The chain's CDR3 is CASSLVPGDNTGELFF. The CDR3 DNA is TGCGCCAGCAGCTTGGTTCCGGGAGACAACACCGGGGAGCTGTTTTTT.

The chain couples TRBV27 to TRBJ2-3; no definite D call. V was shortened by 4 bases and J by 0 bases, with 8 bases between the two germline ends. The V gene's germline CDR1 is MNHEY and CDR2 SMNVEV (reference sequence). The CDR3 consists of 14 residues. As DNA, the CDR3 is TGTGCCAGCAGTTGGATCCTGAGCACAGATACGCAGTATTTT. It specifies CASSWILSTDTQYF.

The chain joins TRBV7-8 to TRBJ2-3; D uncertain. The CDR3 runs to 13 residues. Germline assignment: CDR1 SGHVS and CDR2 FQNEAQ. Trimming cost V 1 base and J 0 bases, with 2 bases left between them. The chain's CDR3 is CASSLGSTDTQYF. CDR3 nucleotides: TGTGCCAGCAGCTTAGGTAGCACAGATACGCAGTATTTT.

V and J are TRBV4-1 and TRBJ2-1; possibly TRBD2 for D (6 bases). Trimming pared 0 bases from V and 2 bases from J, leaving 11 bases between. The CDR3 contains 16 residues. Germline lookup yields CDR1 MGHRA and CDR2 YSYEKL. CDR3 region: CASSQEESGPYNEQFF. The CDR3 nucleotides are TGCGCCAGCAGCCAAGAGGAAAGCGGGCCCTACAATGAGCAGTTCTTC.

This clone has just a few counts. The rearrangement uses TRBV18 and TRBJ2-3, with TRBD2 matching 9 bases. Germline CDR1 and CDR2: KGHSH and LQKENI. The CDR3 extends over 17 amino acids. V shed 1 base, J shed 0 bases, and the junction held 5 bases outside the gene matches. CDR3 loop: CASSPLAGTSSTDTQYF. CDR3 DNA sequence: TGTGCCAGCTCACCACTAGCAGGGACTAGCAGCACAGATACGCAGTATTTT.

This clone has just a few counts. The chain couples TRBV18 to TRBJ1-1; D possibly corresponds to TRBD1 (6 bases). Trimming shortened V by 3 bases and J by 4 bases, and 15 bases separated the two germline ends. CDR1 and CDR2 (germline): KGHSH, LQKENI. The CDR3 contains 15 residues. The CDR3 here is CASSPIRGSGTEAFF. The DNA for the CDR3 is TGTGCCAGCTCACCCATAAGGGGGTCCGGCACTGAAGCTTTCTTT. The full variable domain, rest sourced from reference TRBV18 and TRBJ1-1, is NAGVMQNPRHLVRRRGQEARLRCSPMKGHSHVYWYRQLPEEGLKFMVYLQKENIIDESGMPKERFSAEFPKEGPSILRIQQVVRGDSAAYFCASSPIRGSGTEAFFGQGTRLTVV.

The chain has TRBV4-1 and TRBJ1-5; TRBD1 matches 8 bases. V trimming: 5 bases; J trimming: 2 bases; junction bases outside the gene matches: 8. The CDR3 extends over 16 amino acids. Germline CDR1 and CDR2: MGHRA and YSYEKL. Here the CDR3 reads CASSTTTGVGNQPQHF. The CDR3 region has the DNA TGCGCCAGCAGCACCACGACAGGGGTTGGCAATCAGCCCCAGCATTTT.